This T cell receptor beta chain was retrieved from a study of Tregs in tolerant kidney transplant recipients. Study results and caveats: Tolerant patients' donor-specific Tregs expanded beyond overall Tregs, suggesting antigen-driven growth. Expanding Tregs on activated donor B cells appeared to best identify donor-specific TCRbeta clones. For some patients, primers changed over time, blocking nucleotide-level comparison.

A remark on this clone: Antigen unknown. The read finishes 3 residues shy of the CDR3 end, and the germline J gene is used to complete it.

Repertoires were generated with immunoSEQ multiplex PCR, while TCRdb's copy carries only in-frame clones and drops some. This repertoire includes some 11,000 clones. CDR3 length: 16 amino acids. CDR1 is LNHDA, CDR2 SQIVND, per germline (reference sequence). Trimming cost V 4 bases and J 8 bases, with 21 bases left between them. The nonmyeloablative bone marrow transplants came from related graft donors, with transient mixed chimerism. This chain connects TRBV19 to TRBJ2-1; D might be TRBD1 (6 bases). The receptor was isolated from a human patient who received a combined kidney and bone marrow transplant. The graft donor may be the source of some T cells. Sequenced material: CD8+ T cells from blood (PBMCs), taken 24 months after the transplant. The CDR3 region is CASSRDPGSGGDEQFF. The covered CDR3 bases are TGTGCCAGTAGTAGAGACCCGGGTTCTGGGGGCGATGAG.